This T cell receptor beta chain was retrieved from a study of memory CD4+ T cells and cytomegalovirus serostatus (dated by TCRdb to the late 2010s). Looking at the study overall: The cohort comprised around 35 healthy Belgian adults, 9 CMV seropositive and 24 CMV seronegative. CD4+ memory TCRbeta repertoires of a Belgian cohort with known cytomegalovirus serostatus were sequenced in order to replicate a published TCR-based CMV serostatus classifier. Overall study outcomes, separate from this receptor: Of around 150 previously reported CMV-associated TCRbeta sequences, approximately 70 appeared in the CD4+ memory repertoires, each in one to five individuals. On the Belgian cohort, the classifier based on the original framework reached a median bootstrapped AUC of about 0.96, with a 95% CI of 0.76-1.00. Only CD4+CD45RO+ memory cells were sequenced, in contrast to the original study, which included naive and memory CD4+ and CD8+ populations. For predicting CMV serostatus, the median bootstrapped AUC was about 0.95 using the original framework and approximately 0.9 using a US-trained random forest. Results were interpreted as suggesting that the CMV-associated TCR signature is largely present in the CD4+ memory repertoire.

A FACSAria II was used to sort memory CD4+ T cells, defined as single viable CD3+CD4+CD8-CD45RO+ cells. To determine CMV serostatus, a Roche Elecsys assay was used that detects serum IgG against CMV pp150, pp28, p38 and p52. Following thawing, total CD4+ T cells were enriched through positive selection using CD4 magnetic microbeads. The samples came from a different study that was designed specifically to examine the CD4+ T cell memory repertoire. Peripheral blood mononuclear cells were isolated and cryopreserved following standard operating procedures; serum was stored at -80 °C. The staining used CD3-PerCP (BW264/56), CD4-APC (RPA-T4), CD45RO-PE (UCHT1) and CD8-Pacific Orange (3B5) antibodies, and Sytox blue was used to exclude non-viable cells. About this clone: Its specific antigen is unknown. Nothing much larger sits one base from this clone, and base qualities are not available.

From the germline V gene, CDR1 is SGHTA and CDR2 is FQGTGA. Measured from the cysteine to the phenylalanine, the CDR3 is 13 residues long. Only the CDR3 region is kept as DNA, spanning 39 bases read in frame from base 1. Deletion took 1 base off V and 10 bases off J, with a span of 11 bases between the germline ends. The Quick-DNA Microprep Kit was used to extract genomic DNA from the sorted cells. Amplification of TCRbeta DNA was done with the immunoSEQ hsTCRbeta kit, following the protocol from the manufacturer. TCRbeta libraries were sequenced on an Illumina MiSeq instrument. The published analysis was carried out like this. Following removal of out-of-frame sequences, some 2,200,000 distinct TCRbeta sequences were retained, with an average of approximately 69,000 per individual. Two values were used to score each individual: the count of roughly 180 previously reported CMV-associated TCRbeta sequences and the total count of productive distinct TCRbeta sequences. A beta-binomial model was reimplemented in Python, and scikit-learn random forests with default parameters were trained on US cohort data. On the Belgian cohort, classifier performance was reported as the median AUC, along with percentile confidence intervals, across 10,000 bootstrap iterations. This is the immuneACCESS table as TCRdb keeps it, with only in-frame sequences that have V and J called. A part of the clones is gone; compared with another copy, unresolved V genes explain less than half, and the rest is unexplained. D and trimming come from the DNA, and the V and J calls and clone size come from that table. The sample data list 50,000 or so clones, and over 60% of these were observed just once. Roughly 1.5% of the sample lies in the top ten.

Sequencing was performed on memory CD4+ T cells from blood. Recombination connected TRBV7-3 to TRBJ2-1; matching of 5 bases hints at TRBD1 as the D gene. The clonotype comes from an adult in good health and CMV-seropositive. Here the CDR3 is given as CASSLSRGREQFF. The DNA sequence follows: TGTGCCAGCAGCTTAAGTAGGGGCCGGGAGCAGTTCTTC.